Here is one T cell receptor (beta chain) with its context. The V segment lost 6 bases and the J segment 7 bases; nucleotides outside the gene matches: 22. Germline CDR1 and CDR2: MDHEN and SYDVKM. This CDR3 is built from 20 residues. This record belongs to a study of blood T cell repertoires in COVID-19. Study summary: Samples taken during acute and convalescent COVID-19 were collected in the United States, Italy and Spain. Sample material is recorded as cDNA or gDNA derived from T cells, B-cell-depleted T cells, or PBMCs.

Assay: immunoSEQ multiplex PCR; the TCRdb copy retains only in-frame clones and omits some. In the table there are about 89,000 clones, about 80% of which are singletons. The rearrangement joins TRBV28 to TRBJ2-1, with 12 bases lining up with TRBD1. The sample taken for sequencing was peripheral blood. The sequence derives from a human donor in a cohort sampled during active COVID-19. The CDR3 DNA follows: TGTGCCAGCAGCGCCCGGGCCTACTCCCCGGGACAGGGGGCCTCGAATGAGCAGTTCTTC. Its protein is CASSARAYSPGQGASNEQFF.